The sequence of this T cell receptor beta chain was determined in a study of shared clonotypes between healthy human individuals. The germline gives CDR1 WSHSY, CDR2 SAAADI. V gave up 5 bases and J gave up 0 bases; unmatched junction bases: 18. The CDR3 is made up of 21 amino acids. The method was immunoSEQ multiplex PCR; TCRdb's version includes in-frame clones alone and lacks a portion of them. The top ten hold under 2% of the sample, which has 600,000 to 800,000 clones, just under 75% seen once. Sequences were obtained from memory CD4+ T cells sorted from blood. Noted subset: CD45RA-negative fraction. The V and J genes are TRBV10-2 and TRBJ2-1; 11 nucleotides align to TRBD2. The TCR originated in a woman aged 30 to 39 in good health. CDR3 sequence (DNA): TGCGCCAGCAGTCAAACTCCGGGACTAGCGGTACCTGAGAGCTCCTACAATGAGCAGTTCTTC. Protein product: CASSQTPGLAVPESSYNEQFF.